This record looks at one T cell receptor beta chain sequence and its context. These data are taken from a study of blood T cell repertoires in COVID-19. Study-wide background: COVID-19 samples from acute and convalescent phases originated in the United States, Italy and Spain.

Per the study methods: Reference gene primer amplification gave nucleated cell count estimates. Assay: immunoSEQ multiplex PCR; the TCRdb copy retains only in-frame clones and omits some. Clone size and the V and J calls come from that table; the DNA yielded D and trimming. Here the sample spans about 400,000 clones, about 86% being singletons. Seattle's enrolled individuals joined amid active infection and were then monitored longitudinally. Sample: peripheral blood. This sequence originates from a woman in her sixties or seventies with COVID-19, enrolled during active disease.

CDR3 sequence (DNA): TGTGCCAGTAGTAATGGACTAGCGGGGTCTCTTCTCCCGAGACCTAGCACAGATACGCAGTATTTT. Encoded protein: CASSNGLAGSLLPRPSTDTQYF. The chain combines TRBV19 with TRBJ2-3; 12 nucleotides match TRBD2. The length of the CDR3 is 22 residues. V lost 4 bases and J lost 0; bases outside the gene matches: 20. CDR1 is LNHDA, CDR2 SQIVND, per germline (reference sequence).